This T cell receptor beta chain came from a study of shared clonotypes between healthy human individuals. Only a few counts were recorded for this clone. The assay was carried out at the deep level. An even split of each subset's genomic DNA across several immunoSEQ plates was performed. Clones were read by immunoSEQ multiplex PCR, and TCRdb kept only the in-frame ones, dropping some. The sample includes about half a million clones, approximately 82% seen only once; the top ten take about 12%. The ends lost 3 bases at V and 2 bases at J; junction bases unmatched: 2. Per the germline V gene, CDR1 is SGHTS and CDR2 is YDEGEE. CDR3 length: 15 residues.

The chain is built from TRBV5-8 and TRBJ2-1; 10 bases map to TRBD1. The TCR comes from a woman aged 40 to 50 in good health. Some clones in this sample may be carry-over from other donors' samples. Sequencing was done on a sample of PBMCs. The CDR3 DNA is TGTGCCAGCAGCTGGGGACAGGGGACCTACAATGAGCAGTTCTTC. Its translation is CASSWGQGTYNEQFF.